This TCR beta chain was observed in a study of Tregs in tolerant kidney transplant recipients. The data were produced by immunoSEQ multiplex PCR, yet TCRdb's version contains in-frame clones alone and is incomplete. This sample has approximately 98,000 clones; roughly 90% occur once, and the top ten carry approximately 0.3%. Unstimulated Tregs (CD4+CD25+CD127-) and CD4+CD25- non-Tregs were sorted from PBMCs. Trimming at V came to 2 bases and at J to 5 bases, leaving 11 bases not matched to a gene. In germline, CDR1 is MGHDK, CDR2 SYGVNS. The CDR3 is 16 amino acids. In the case of this clone: Its target is unknown.

Study-level findings and limits: Donor-specific Treg expansion exceeded global Treg expansion in tolerant patients, suggesting antigen drive. Validation in larger populations is needed because few patients were studied.

The V and J genes are TRBV25-1 and TRBJ2-5; 7 nucleotides align to TRBD1. The receptor was derived from a human donor who received a combined kidney and bone marrow transplant. Sample: CD4+ T cells from blood, taken before the transplant. CDR3 coding DNA: TGTGCCAGCAGTGAAGGATGGGGCCCCAGGGGGGAGACCCAGTACTTC. As protein: CASSEGWGPRGETQYF.